Following are 27 T cell receptor beta chains from one sample sequenced in a study of blood T cell repertoires in COVID-19 (dated by TCRdb to 2018 to 2021). Receptors were amplified or captured by the immunoSEQ multiplex PCR assay. TCRdb carries this immuneACCESS record with in-frame sequences only. Its versions omit some clonotypes, under half of them owing to an unresolved V gene in the studies checked, with the rest unexplained. Across this sample there are roughly 280,000 clones, with 75% to 95% seen only once. The ten largest clones add up to roughly 2.8% of the sample. Source material: PBMCs or T cells enriched from blood (not recorded which). Receptors were obtained from a man between 35 and 55 years old who had been exposed to COVID-19.

The chain links TRBV5-1 to TRBJ2-2; 7 bases fit TRBD1. Germline V gives CDR1 SGHRS, CDR2 YFSETQ. The J segment lost 0 bases and the V segment lost 1 base, leaving 3 bases of the junction unmatched. This CDR3 contains 16 residues. The CDR3 DNA is TGCGCCAGCAGCTTGAGTGGGACAGCGAACACCGGGGAGCTGTTTTTT. Residues: CASSLSGTANTGELFF.

This clone appeared a single time. This chain joins TRBV30 and TRBJ1-1, with no clear D. V was shortened by 5 bases and J by 6 bases, with 16 bases between the two germline ends. The CDR3 is 13 residues long. Germline V lookup: CDR1 GTSNPN, CDR2 SVGIG (reference sequence). The CDR3 loop is CAWVLVRVSEAFF. Here the CDR3 DNA reads TGTGCCTGGGTCCTGGTTAGAGTCTCTGAAGCTTTCTTT.

V usage is TRBV27 and J usage is TRBJ1-5, with 7 bases fitting TRBD1. J gave up 4 bases and V 5 bases, and 8 bases lay outside the gene matches. Germline V gives CDR1 MNHEY, CDR2 SMNVEV (reference sequence). The CDR3 is made up of 15 amino acids. The CDR3 sequence: CASSTGTVVNQPQHF. In nucleotides, the CDR3 is TGTGCCAGCAGTACAGGGACAGTCGTTAATCAGCCCCAGCATTTT.

The gene calls are TRBV19 and TRBJ2-7, with D uncertain. The germline gives CDR1 LNHDA, CDR2 SQIVND (reference sequence). The CDR3 extends over 14 amino acids. V gave up 4 bases and J gave up 0 bases, with 10 bases separating them. The CDR3 sequence: CASSTTTGSYEQYF. The CDR3 DNA reads TGTGCCAGTAGTACCACGACTGGCTCCTACGAGCAGTACTTC. The full variable domain, rest sourced from reference TRBV19 and TRBJ2-7, is DGGITQSPKYLFRKEGQNVTLSCEQNLNHDAMYWYRQDPGQGLRLIYYSQIVNDFQKGDIAEGYSVSREKKESFPLTVTSAQKNPTAFYLCASSTTTGSYEQYFGPGTRLTVT.

About this clone: Distinct nucleotide sequences in the sample also encode this CDR3. The chain has TRBV19 and TRBJ2-2, with 7 bases fitting TRBD1. The CDR3 spans 15 residues. V dropped 4 bases and J dropped 0; count of bases not matched to a gene: 2. CDR1 is LNHDA, CDR2 SQIVND, per germline (reference sequence). The CDR3 sequence: CASSTGTANTGELFF. The CDR3 nucleotides are TGTGCCAGTAGTACAGGGACAGCGAACACCGGGGAGCTGTTTTTT.

The chain has TRBV28 and TRBJ2-1; 12 nucleotides line up with TRBD1. J lost 6 bases, V lost 7 bases, and 19 bases had no gene match. The germline CDR1 and CDR2 sequences are MDHEN and SYDVKM. The CDR3 is 19 residues long. CDR3 nucleotide sequence: TGTGCCAGCACAAGGGGGACAGGGGGCGATTACCGGGAGCGCAATGAGCAGTTCTTC. Translation: CASTRGTGGDYRERNEQFF. The full variable domain, in which reference TRBV28 and TRBJ2-1 provide the parts outside the CDR3, is DVKVTQSSRYLVKRTGEKVFLECVQDMDHENMFWYRQDPGLGLRLIYFSYDVKMKEKGDIPEGYSVSREKKERFSLILESASTNQTSMYLCASTRGTGGDYRERNEQFFGPGTRLTVL.

This chain connects TRBV19 to TRBJ1-5, with 10 bases identical to TRBD1. J gave up 0 bases and V 9 bases, and 11 bases lay outside the gene matches. CDR1 is LNHDA and CDR2 is SQIVND in the germline V gene (reference sequence). The CDR3 has 17 amino acids. The CDR3 DNA sequence: TGTGCCAGCCTAGGACAGGGGGGAGGCTATAGCAATCAGCCCCAGCATTTT. As protein: CASLGQGGGYSNQPQHF.

The chain is built from TRBV15 and TRBJ2-1; TRBD2 matches at 11 bases. This CDR3 spans 16 amino acids. Trimming removed 0 bases from V and 5 bases from J; junction bases left unmatched: 3. Germline lookup yields CDR1 LNHNV and CDR2 YYDKDF (reference sequence). DNA for the CDR3: TGTGCCACCAGCAGAGATGGGACTAGCGGAAACAATGAGCAGTTCTTC. Translated, it gives CATSRDGTSGNNEQFF. Combining the CDR3 with reference TRBV15 and TRBJ2-1 gives the whole variable domain DAMVIQNPRYQVTQFGKPVTLSCSQTLNHNVMYWYQQKSSQAPKLLFHYYDKDFNNEADTPDNFQSRRPNTSFCFLDIRSPGLGDTAMYLCATSRDGTSGNNEQFFGPGTRLTVL.

This clone was picked up one time. The chain has TRBV7-9 and TRBJ2-5, with TRBD2 matching 11 bases. The CDR3 loop spans 13 amino acids. Germline V gene data show CDR1 as SEHNR and CDR2 as FQNEAQ (reference sequence). The junction had 1 base not matched to a gene; V was cut back by 5 bases and J by 5 bases. CDR3 DNA: TGTGCCAGCAGCCGGACTAGCGGGGAGACCCAGTACTTC. It translates to CASSRTSGETQYF.

This clone appeared once. The V and J genes are TRBV6-5 and TRBJ1-2; 7 bases match TRBD1. This CDR3 region has 13 residues. In germline, CDR1 is MNHEY, CDR2 SVGAGI. J lost 8 bases, V lost 6 bases, and 9 bases had no gene match. As DNA, the CDR3 is TGTGCCAGCAGAAAGACAGGGTTAGAGGGCTACACCTTC. Translating gives CASRKTGLEGYTF.

V is TRBV3-1 (or the pseudogene TRBV3-2) and J is TRBJ2-3; TRBD2 matches at 10 bases. This CDR3 has 17 amino acids. J lost 3 bases, V lost 1 base, and 7 bases had no gene match. The germline V gene encodes CDR1 LGHDT and CDR2 YNNKEL (reference sequence). CDR3 loop: CASSQGSELAGTDTQYF. In DNA form, the CDR3 reads TGTGCCAGCAGCCAAGGGTCAGAACTAGCGGGAACAGATACGCAGTATTTT.

V is TRBV28 and J is TRBJ1-1; D is unresolved. Between the trimmed V and J ends, which lost 2 bases and 1 base, there was a span of 11 bases. This CDR3 contains 15 residues. In germline, CDR1 is MDHEN, CDR2 SYDVKM. The DNA of the CDR3 is TGTGCCAGCAGTTTAGGAGGACTTCCGAACACTGAAGCTTTCTTT. Protein: CASSLGGLPNTEAFF.

For this clone: Distinct nucleotide sequences in the sample also encode this CDR3. V and J are TRBV20-1 and TRBJ1-1, with unresolved D. Germline CDR1 DFQATT, CDR2 SNEGSKA (reference sequence). V dropped 5 bases and J dropped 1 base, with 5 bases sitting between them. The CDR3 consists of 11 residues. The CDR3 region has the DNA TGCAGTGCTTCACAGAACACTGAAGCTTTCTTT. Translated, it gives CSASQNTEAFF.

This chain uses TRBV18 with TRBJ2-1; 10 nucleotides align to TRBD2. V lost 4 bases to trimming and J lost 6 bases; unmatched junction nucleotides: 6. CDR3 length: 15 residues. The germline V gene has CDR1 KGHSH and CDR2 LQKENI. CDR3 sequence (DNA): TGTGCCAGCTCACTTCTAGCGGGAGATATCAATGAGCAGTTCTTC. Translation: CASSLLAGDINEQFF.

The genes are TRBV18 and TRBJ2-1; possible D gene TRBD2, 5 bases. Trimming took 3 bases from V and 8 from J, leaving 11 bases between them. The V gene's germline CDR1 is KGHSH and CDR2 LQKENI. The length of the CDR3 is 13 residues. CDR3 residues: CASSPLRDDEQFF. In DNA form, the CDR3 reads TGTGCCAGCTCACCGTTACGGGATGATGAGCAGTTCTTC.

The chain has TRBV7-2 and TRBJ2-7; D possibly corresponds to TRBD1 (6 bases). V was shortened by 5 bases and J by 3 bases, with 14 bases between the two germline ends. The CDR3 extends over 14 amino acids. The germline gives CDR1 SGHTA, CDR2 FQGNSA. The CDR3 is CASSPYGTLYEQYF. The CDR3 DNA reads as TGTGCCAGCAGCCCCTACGGGACACTCTACGAGCAGTACTTC. Supplemented by reference TRBV7-2 and TRBJ2-7, the full variable domain reads GAGVSQSPSNKVTEKGKDVELRCDPISGHTALYWYRQSLGQGLEFLIYFQGNSAPDKSGLPSDRFSAERTGGSVSTLTIQRTQQEDSAVYLCASSPYGTLYEQYFGPGTRLTVT.

The gene calls are TRBV19 and TRBJ1-3; no definite D call. The length of the CDR3 is 16 residues. The V end lost 3 bases, the J end lost 0 bases, and 12 bases lay between the germline ends. In germline, CDR1 is LNHDA, CDR2 SQIVND (reference sequence). DNA of the CDR3: TGTGCCAGTAGTATTGCCCACGGGGTCTCTGGAAACACCATATATTTT. Its translation: CASSIAHGVSGNTIYF. The complete variable domain, with remaining parts taken from reference TRBV19 and TRBJ1-3, reads DGGITQSPKYLFRKEGQNVTLSCEQNLNHDAMYWYRQDPGQGLRLIYYSQIVNDFQKGDIAEGYSVSREKKESFPLTVTSAQKNPTAFYLCASSIAHGVSGNTIYFGEGSWLTVV.

The J gene is TRBJ1-1, the V gene TRBV28, with TRBD1 matching 8 bases. Per germline, CDR1 MDHEN and CDR2 SYDVKM. With 4 bases clipped from V and 1 base from J, the junction kept 5 bases outside the gene matches. The CDR3 loop spans 15 amino acids. CDR3 DNA: TGTGCCAGCAGTTCACTAGACAGGGGGAACACTGAAGCTTTCTTT. Translating gives CASSSLDRGNTEAFF.

J is TRBJ2-5 and V is TRBV30, with 7 bases lining up with TRBD1. V lost 1 base to trimming and J lost 5 bases; unmatched junction nucleotides: 1. The CDR3 spans 12 residues. Germline CDR1 GTSNPN, CDR2 SVGIG (reference sequence). The chain's CDR3 is CAWSARGETQYF. The CDR3 nucleotides are TGTGCCTGGAGTGCCAGGGGGGAGACCCAGTACTTC.

V gene TRBV2 combines with J gene TRBJ2-5; 10 bases agree with TRBD2. V trimming: 6 bases; J trimming: 2 bases; junction bases outside the gene matches: 3. The CDR3 is 14 residues long. CDR1 and CDR2 from the germline V gene are SNHLY and FYNNEI. The DNA of the CDR3 is TGTGCCAGCAGACTAGCGGGATTGCAAGAGACCCAGTACTTC. Its protein product is CASRLAGLQETQYF.

The chain is built from TRBV5-1 and TRBJ1-4, with unresolved D. Germline assignment: CDR1 SGHRS and CDR2 YFSETQ. The CDR3 runs 13 residues. V lost 3 bases and J lost 8, with 11 bases in between. The CDR3 is CASSSGEGEKLFF. The CDR3 DNA reads as TGCGCCAGCAGCTCGGGAGAAGGGGAAAAACTGTTTTTT.

V and J are TRBV5-1 and TRBJ2-1; D may be TRBD1 (5 bases). The CDR3 is 13 residues long. CDR1 and CDR2 from the germline V gene are SGHRS and YFSETQ. The V gene lost 0 bases and the J gene lost 5 bases, with 6 bases spanning the gap. The CDR3 coding sequence is TGCGCCAGCAGCTTGGGGACAAACAATGAGCAGTTCTTC. Amino acid sequence: CASSLGTNNEQFF.

The chain uses TRBV5-1 and TRBJ2-7; D may be TRBD1 (6 bases). CDR3 length: 15 amino acids. Germline CDR1 reads SGHRS; CDR2 reads YFSETQ. The germline V and J ends were trimmed by 4 bases and 0 bases, with 14 bases remaining between them. The CDR3 bases are TGCGCCAGCAGCGAAAACTCAGGGGTCTCCTACGAGCAGTACTTC. Translating it yields CASSENSGVSYEQYF.

The chain joins TRBV11-2 to TRBJ1-3; no firm D call. CDR1 and CDR2 from the germline V gene are SGHAT and FQNNGV. The CDR3 consists of 15 residues. Between the trimmed V and J ends, which lost 1 base and 0 bases, there was a span of 7 bases. The CDR3 loop is CASSLGLVSGNTIYF. As DNA, the CDR3 is TGTGCCAGCAGCTTAGGACTCGTCTCTGGAAACACCATATATTTT. Together with reference TRBV11-2 and TRBJ1-3, the CDR3 gives the full variable domain: EAGVAQSPRYKIIEKRQSVAFWCNPISGHATLYWYQQILGQGPKLLIQFQNNGVVDDSQLPKDRFSAERLKGVDSTLKIQPAKLEDSAVYLCASSLGLVSGNTIYFGEGSWLTVV.

The V gene is TRBV6-5, the J gene TRBJ2-1; the D is unclear. This CDR3 has 15 residues. The germline V gene has CDR1 MNHEY and CDR2 SVGAGI. V was clipped by 11 bases and J by 0 bases, with 17 bases between them. This CDR3 reads CAAIAVGLSYNEQFF. CDR3 bases: TGTGCCGCCATCGCCGTGGGCCTCTCCTACAATGAGCAGTTCTTC.

This rearrangement joins TRBV11-3 to TRBJ1-5; TRBD1 matches at 7 bases. The trim removed 5 bases at V and 0 bases at J, leaving 4 bases unmatched. CDR1 and CDR2 from the germline V gene are SGHNT and YENEEA. The CDR3 contains 15 residues. The CDR3 protein is CASSPGDSSNQPQHF. The CDR3 bases are TGTGCCAGCAGCCCAGGGGACAGTAGCAATCAGCCCCAGCATTTT.

This clone is a singleton in its sample. V usage is TRBV10-1 and J usage is TRBJ2-1; TRBD2 agrees at 10 bases. This CDR3 is built from 15 residues. The V segment lost 2 bases and the J segment 5 bases; nucleotides outside the gene matches: 3. Germline lookup yields CDR1 WNHNN and CDR2 SYGVQD (reference sequence). This CDR3 reads CASSETSGINNEQFF. The CDR3 DNA reads as TGCGCCAGCAGTGAGACTAGCGGGATCAACAATGAGCAGTTCTTC.